The 30 T cell receptor beta chains listed next were all sequenced from one sample in a study of cytomegalovirus exposure and HLA in healthy donors. Assay used: immunoSEQ multiplex PCR; TCRdb lists only in-frame clones, some missing. The data contain about 260,000 clones, roughly 91% of them singletons. Sequences were obtained from PBMCs. The receptors here all came from a woman aged 25 to 39 in good health and CMV-seronegative.

The chain employs TRBV6-1 and TRBJ2-2, with D possibly called TRBD1 or TRBD2 (5 bases each). Trimming shortened V by 1 base and J by 5 bases, and 14 bases separated the two germline ends. Germline CDR1 and CDR2: MNHNS and SASEGT. This CDR3 contains 16 residues. The CDR3 DNA follows: TGTGCCAGCAGTGAAGTAGGGACGGCTAGGACCGGGGAGCTGTTTTTT. Protein: CASSEVGTARTGELFF.

This chain links TRBV9 with TRBJ2-3; possibly TRBD2 for D (5 bases). The ends were cut back, 0 bases at V and 2 bases at J, with 16 bases in the middle. Germline loops: CDR1 SGDLS, CDR2 YYNGEE. The CDR3 runs 17 residues. CDR3 protein: CASSVESSHLTTDTQYF. For the CDR3, the DNA is TGTGCCAGCAGCGTAGAATCTAGCCACCTTACCACAGATACGCAGTATTTT.

This chain links TRBV11-3 with TRBJ2-2; no reliable D call. The CDR3 has 12 residues. The germline V and J ends were trimmed by 5 bases and 10 bases, with 11 bases remaining between them. CDR1 and CDR2 (germline): SGHNT, YENEEA. CDR3 sequence (DNA): TGTGCCAGCAGCCCAAATATCCCGGAGCTGTTTTTT. Translating gives CASSPNIPELFF.

V usage is TRBV25-1 and J usage is TRBJ1-3; 8 positions match TRBD1. V lost 3 bases to trimming and J lost 4 bases; unmatched junction nucleotides: 5. The CDR3 runs to 15 residues. CDR1 and CDR2 (germline): MGHDK, SYGVNS. The CDR3 DNA sequence: TGTGCCAGCAGTGACGGGGGACAGGTGGGAAACACCATATATTTT. As protein: CASSDGGQVGNTIYF.

The V gene is TRBV10-3, the J gene TRBJ1-1, with TRBD1 matching 8 bases. V was pared by 6 bases and J by 8 bases, with 5 bases of the junction left unmatched. Per the germline V gene, CDR1 is ENHRY and CDR2 is SYGVKD. The CDR3 is made up of 12 amino acids. The CDR3, as DNA: TGTGCCATCAGCGAGCAGGGGGCCGAAGCTTTCTTT. This codes for CAISEQGAEAFF.

The rearrangement uses TRBV4-3 and TRBJ2-1, with 12 bases lining up with TRBD2. Looked up from germline, CDR1 is LGHNA and CDR2 is YSLEER. The CDR3 runs to 17 residues. V dropped 5 bases and J dropped 7; count of bases not matched to a gene: 12. The CDR3 DNA is TGCGCCAGCAGCTCAACGAAAGGGCTAGCGGGAGGGAATGAGCAGTTCTTC. Its translation is CASSSTKGLAGGNEQFF.

The table lists this clone with a count of one. This sequence joins TRBV25-1 and TRBJ2-5; tentative D call: TRBD1 (5 bases). This CDR3 is built from 11 residues. Germline CDR1 is MGHDK and CDR2 is SYGVNS. V was clipped by 6 bases and J by 5 bases, with 7 bases between them. The DNA of the CDR3 is TGTGCCAGCAGGACAGTGGAGACCCAGTACTTC. It translates to CASRTVETQYF.

This clone was recorded only once. The rearrangement joins TRBV13 to TRBJ2-7; no firm D call. V was shortened by 0 bases and J by 6 bases, with 9 bases between the two germline ends. The germline CDR1 and CDR2 sequences are PRHDT and FYEKMQ (reference sequence). CDR3 length: 13 amino acids. The CDR3 is CASSLGSIGEQYF. The CDR3 DNA sequence: TGTGCCAGCAGCTTAGGCAGTATCGGCGAGCAGTACTTC.

The CDR3 loop is CASSPYGTSGRTTYEQYF. As DNA, the CDR3 is TGTGCCAGCAGTCCCTACGGGACTAGTGGGAGAACCACCTACGAGCAGTACTTC. V gene TRBV27 combines with J gene TRBJ2-7; TRBD2 aligns across 8 bases. The trim removed 5 bases at V and 2 bases at J, leaving 17 bases unmatched. The CDR3 extends over 18 amino acids. The V gene's germline CDR1 is MNHEY and CDR2 SMNVEV (reference sequence).

To note about this clone: The sample holds other DNA sequences that translate to the same CDR3. CDR3: CASSISSGRANQPQHF. The CDR3 bases are TGTGCCAGTAGTATTAGTTCGGGAAGGGCCAATCAGCCCCAGCATTTT. This sequence joins TRBV19 and TRBJ1-5; no reliable D call. Looked up from germline, CDR1 is LNHDA and CDR2 is SQIVND (reference sequence). V lost 3 bases and J lost 3, with 15 bases in between. The CDR3 covers 16 residues.

V gene TRBV11-3 combines with J gene TRBJ2-4; perhaps TRBD2 as D (5 bases). This CDR3 spans 13 amino acids. The ends were cut back, 11 bases at V and 0 bases at J, with 11 bases in the middle. The germline V gene has CDR1 SGHNT and CDR2 YENEEA. CDR3 loop: CAPEGLAKNIQYF. The CDR3 DNA follows: TGTGCCCCCGAGGGTCTAGCCAAAAACATTCAGTACTTC.

The J gene is TRBJ2-4, the V gene TRBV27; D is undetermined. The germline V gene has CDR1 MNHEY and CDR2 SMNVEV (reference sequence). V dropped 0 bases and J dropped 9 bases, with 9 bases sitting between them. The CDR3 covers 13 residues. This CDR3 is CASSLSGNGIQYF. DNA of the CDR3: TGTGCCAGCAGTTTATCAGGGAACGGCATTCAGTACTTC.

This CDR3 reads CASSTADRTDTQYF. CDR3 nucleotide sequence: TGCGCCAGCAGCACCGCAGACCGCACAGATACGCAGTATTTT. The genes are TRBV5-1 and TRBJ2-3; D gene ambiguous. This CDR3 is 14 amino acids long. Germline V gene lookup returns CDR1 SGHRS and CDR2 YFSETQ. Trimming removed 4 bases at V and 1 base at J, with 10 bases between.

The J gene is TRBJ2-5, the V gene TRBV19; 16 bases align to TRBD2. Germline CDR1 LNHDA, CDR2 SQIVND (reference sequence). The CDR3 has 17 amino acids. The J segment lost 5 bases and the V segment lost 7 bases, leaving 10 bases of the junction unmatched. The chain's CDR3 is CASNTGLAGGPGETQYF. In nucleotides, the CDR3 is TGTGCCAGTAATACGGGACTAGCGGGAGGGCCCGGGGAGACCCAGTACTTC. Supplemented by reference TRBV19 and TRBJ2-5, the full variable domain reads DGGITQSPKYLFRKEGQNVTLSCEQNLNHDAMYWYRQDPGQGLRLIYYSQIVNDFQKGDIAEGYSVSREKKESFPLTVTSAQKNPTAFYLCASNTGLAGGPGETQYFGPGTRLLVL.

This clone came up a few times. The V gene is TRBV6-5, the J gene TRBJ2-7, with D uncertain. The V gene lost 6 bases and the J gene lost 4 bases, with 10 bases spanning the gap. The germline V gene has CDR1 MNHEY and CDR2 SVGAGI. The CDR3 covers 12 residues. The CDR3 DNA reads TGTGCCAGCAGCCCCGTGGGTTACGAGCAGTACTTC. As protein: CASSPVGYEQYF.

V gene TRBV7-8 combines with J gene TRBJ1-2; D is unclear. Germline values: CDR1 SGHVS, CDR2 FQNEAQ. The CDR3 sequence is 14 residues long. V lost 1 base and J lost 9, with 15 bases in between. The DNA for the CDR3 is TGTGCCAGCAGCTTAGAGCGTGGAGGGTCACGCTACACCTTC. Residues: CASSLERGGSRYTF.

DNA of the CDR3: TGTGCCAGCAGTGTACTAGCGTTGCATTCCAATGAGCAGTTCTTC. The encoded protein is CASSVLALHSNEQFF. The chain recombines TRBV6-5 with TRBJ2-1, with 7 bases fitting TRBD2. The CDR3 contains 15 residues. J was trimmed by 6 bases and V by 5 bases; bases with no gene match: 10. CDR1 MNHEY and CDR2 SVGAGI come from the germline V gene.

J is TRBJ2-2 and V is TRBV5-4, with D perhaps TRBD1 (6 bases). The ends were cut back, 4 bases at V and 4 bases at J, with 14 bases in the middle. The germline gives CDR1 SGHNT, CDR2 YYREEE (reference sequence). There are 15 residues in the CDR3. For the CDR3, the DNA is TGTGCCAGCAGCGTGGGGGCGCTTGCCACCGGGGAGCTGTTTTTT. Translating it yields CASSVGALATGELFF.

J is TRBJ2-6 and V is TRBV19, with no clear D. V was trimmed by 6 bases and J by 0 bases, leaving 3 bases between them. CDR1 and CDR2 from the germline V gene are LNHDA and SQIVND (reference sequence). The CDR3 has 13 residues. CDR3 nucleotide sequence: TGTGCCAGTAGGAACTCTGGGGCCAACGTCCTGACTTTC. It yields the protein CASRNSGANVLTF. Full variable domain (missing parts from reference TRBV19 and TRBJ2-6): DGGITQSPKYLFRKEGQNVTLSCEQNLNHDAMYWYRQDPGQGLRLIYYSQIVNDFQKGDIAEGYSVSREKKESFPLTVTSAQKNPTAFYLCASRNSGANVLTFGAGSRLTVL.

Relative to its sample, this clone is medium-sized. The chain carries TRBV6-4 and TRBJ2-1; tentatively, D is TRBD1 or TRBD2 (6 bases each). The CDR3 extends over 15 amino acids. With 3 bases removed from V and 6 bases from J, the gap between germline ends came to 15 bases. From germline, CDR1 is MRHNA and CDR2 SNTAGT. The CDR3 is CASSESGAGGNEQFF. CDR3 nucleotides: TGTGCCAGCAGTGAATCGGGGGCCGGAGGCAATGAGCAGTTCTTC.

The chain combines TRBV27 with TRBJ2-7; D not resolved. The CDR3 length is 14 residues. From germline, CDR1 is MNHEY and CDR2 SMNVEV (reference sequence). Trimming took 2 bases from V and 3 from J, leaving 11 bases between them. DNA for the CDR3: TGTGCCAGCAGTTTAAGGCGGCCCAACTACGAGCAGTACTTC. This translates into CASSLRRPNYEQYF.

The gene calls are TRBV6-5 and TRBJ2-7; D uncertain. CDR1 and CDR2 (germline): MNHEY, SVGAGI. Between the trimmed V and J ends, which lost 0 bases and 1 base, there was a span of 7 bases. The CDR3 runs to 14 residues. CDR3 region: CASSYSRFSYEQYF. The CDR3 DNA reads TGTGCCAGCAGTTACTCCCGTTTTTCCTACGAGCAGTACTTC.

The rearrangement uses TRBV7-9 and TRBJ2-7; D is possibly TRBD2 (6 bases). CDR1 is SEHNR and CDR2 is FQNEAQ in the germline V gene (reference sequence). This CDR3 has 15 amino acids. Trimming took off 4 bases at V and 2 bases at J, with 15 bases between the two ends. DNA for the CDR3: TGTGCCAGCAGCTCCCCCGGGAGTGCTACCTACGAGCAGTACTTC. It specifies CASSSPGSATYEQYF. The variable domain in full, completed from reference TRBV7-9 and TRBJ2-7, reads DTGVSQNPRHKITKRGQNVTFRCDPISEHNRLYWYRQTLGQGPEFLTYFQNEAQLEKSRLLSDRFSAERPKGSFSTLEIQRTEQGDSAMYLCASSSPGSATYEQYFGPGTRLTVT.

The V gene is TRBV2, the J gene TRBJ2-1, with 9 bases aligning to TRBD2. Trimming removed 3 bases from V and 9 bases from J; junction bases left unmatched: 12. The germline gives CDR1 SNHLY, CDR2 FYNNEI. The CDR3 consists of 16 residues. CDR3 sequence reads: CASSEYAGLASSEQFF. Here the CDR3 DNA reads TGTGCCAGCAGTGAGTATGCGGGACTAGCATCCAGTGAGCAGTTCTTC.

This clone was counted a single time. V usage is TRBV2 and J usage is TRBJ2-1, with a possible D match to TRBD2 (5 bases). Trimming removed 6 bases at V and 15 bases at J, with 12 bases between. This CDR3 has 10 residues. CDR1 and CDR2 from the germline V gene are SNHLY and FYNNEI. CDR3 nucleotides: TGTGCCAGCAGCGAGAACACTAGGTTCTTC. Translation: CASSENTRFF.

The chain combines TRBV15 with TRBJ2-1, with D possibly called TRBD1 or TRBD2 (6 bases each). V lost 5 bases, J lost 8 bases, and 13 bases lay in between. The germline CDR1 and CDR2 sequences are LNHNV and YYDKDF (reference sequence). The CDR3 contains 13 residues. The CDR3 region is CATSGGGRDEQFF. The CDR3 nucleotides read TGTGCCACCAGCGGAGGGGGTAGGGATGAGCAGTTCTTC.

This chain joins TRBV4-1 and TRBJ2-2; the D is unclear. The germline V gene has CDR1 MGHRA and CDR2 YSYEKL. V was shortened by 4 bases and J by 2 bases, with 8 bases between the two germline ends. The CDR3 contains 14 residues. In DNA form, the CDR3 reads TGCGCCAGCAGCCGCCATTCTAACACCGGGGAGCTGTTTTTT. It encodes CASSRHSNTGELFF.

This chain joins TRBV27 and TRBJ1-5; 8 nucleotides agree with TRBD1. This CDR3 comprises 14 residues. Losses at the gene ends were 10 bases for V and 4 bases for J; bases not matched to a gene: 9. Germline CDR1 and CDR2: MNHEY and SMNVEV (reference sequence). CDR3 sequence: CATRSGQGNQPQHF. Written as DNA, the CDR3 is TGTGCCACCCGCAGTGGACAGGGAAATCAGCCCCAGCATTTT.

The V gene is TRBV28, the J gene TRBJ2-5, with D perhaps matching TRBD2 (5 bases). The germline V gene has CDR1 MDHEN and CDR2 SYDVKM. This CDR3 is 16 amino acids long. Trimming took off 5 bases at V and 2 bases at J, with 18 bases between the two ends. The CDR3 region has the DNA TGTGCCAGCAGTCCACTGTTGAATAGCGCGCAAGAGACCCAGTACTTC. Translated: CASSPLLNSAQETQYF.

The V call is TRBV27, the J call TRBJ2-7; no clear D gene. The germline V gene encodes CDR1 MNHEY and CDR2 SMNVEV (reference sequence). This CDR3 is 11 amino acids long. V was pared by 4 bases and J by 7 bases, with 8 bases between. The chain's CDR3 is CASSSQEEQYF. The CDR3 coding sequence is TGTGCCAGCAGTTCCCAGGAGGAGCAGTACTTC.